The next 7 T cell receptor beta chains were all read from a single sample in a study of long-term antiretroviral therapy in people with HIV. Runs used v3.0 of the immunoSEQ assay and were done at survey level. TCRdb's table, derived via immunoSEQ multiplex PCR, lists solely in-frame clones and lacks some. The data contain some 29,000 clones, more than 80% of them singletons. Sample: unsorted PBMCs, taken 3.2 years before starting antiretroviral therapy. The receptor source for this set is a man aged 45-65 years with HIV.

The rearrangement joins TRBV18 to TRBJ2-7, with no clear D. The V end was cut by 0 bases, the J end by 2 bases, with 2 bases between. The CDR3 sequence is 12 residues long. Looked up from germline, CDR1 is KGHSH and CDR2 is LQKENI. This CDR3 reads CASSPPTYEQYF. CDR3 in DNA: TGTGCCAGCTCACCACCGACCTACGAGCAGTACTTC.

The CDR3 sequence is CASSWTGAGANVLTF. The CDR3 region has the DNA TGTGCCAGCAGTTGGACAGGGGCTGGGGCCAACGTCCTGACTTTC. This chain connects TRBV27 to TRBJ2-6, with TRBD1 matching over 9 bases. The germline gives CDR1 MNHEY, CDR2 SMNVEV (reference sequence). V was pared by 4 bases and J by 2 bases, with 0 bases of the junction left unmatched. The CDR3 contains 15 residues.

The chain uses TRBV11-2 and TRBJ1-4, with D possibly TRBD1 on 6 matching bases. This CDR3 is built from 15 residues. V lost 5 bases and J 6 bases, leaving 16 bases between the germline ends. The V gene's germline CDR1 is SGHAT and CDR2 FQNNGV. CDR3 nucleotide sequence: TGTGCCAGCAGCGGCACAGGGAGCGGTTATGAAAAACTGTTTTTT. As protein: CASSGTGSGYEKLFF.

V is TRBV5-1 and J is TRBJ2-1, with 7 bases aligning to TRBD2. The J segment lost 8 bases and the V segment lost 2 bases, leaving 10 bases of the junction unmatched. The CDR3 consists of 15 residues. In germline, CDR1 is SGHRS, CDR2 YFSETQ. CDR3 in amino acids: CASSFASGVVDEQFF. DNA of the CDR3: TGCGCCAGCAGCTTCGCTAGCGGCGTTGTGGATGAGCAGTTCTTC.

The chain combines TRBV30 with TRBJ2-5; possibly TRBD1 for D (6 bases). Germline V gene sequence: CDR1 GTSNPN, CDR2 SVGIG (reference sequence). Trimming removed 0 bases from V and 7 bases from J, with 24 bases in between. The CDR3 is made up of 17 amino acids. The CDR3 loop reads CAWSVRPRQELAWTQYF. CDR3 sequence (DNA): TGTGCCTGGAGTGTACGCCCCAGACAGGAACTCGCGTGGACCCAGTACTTC.

The chain is built from TRBV5-1 and TRBJ2-2; 9 bases are shared with TRBD1. CDR3 length: 15 amino acids. V lost 4 bases to trimming and J lost 3 bases; unmatched junction nucleotides: 4. Germline CDR1 SGHRS, CDR2 YFSETQ. The CDR3 here is CASSTGQGHTGELFF. CDR3 bases: TGCGCCAGCAGCACGGGACAGGGCCACACCGGGGAGCTGTTTTTT.

The chain is built from TRBV7-9 and TRBJ2-7; 9 nucleotides line up with TRBD1. The CDR3 contains 18 residues. The V gene end was trimmed by 3 bases and the J gene end by 6 bases; junction bases not matched to a gene: 18. Germline V gene data show CDR1 as SEHNR and CDR2 as FQNEAQ (reference sequence). CDR3 region: CASSFRDRDPLSDFEQYF. Here the CDR3 DNA reads TGTGCCAGCAGCTTCCGGGACAGGGATCCCCTTTCAGATTTCGAGCAGTACTTC.